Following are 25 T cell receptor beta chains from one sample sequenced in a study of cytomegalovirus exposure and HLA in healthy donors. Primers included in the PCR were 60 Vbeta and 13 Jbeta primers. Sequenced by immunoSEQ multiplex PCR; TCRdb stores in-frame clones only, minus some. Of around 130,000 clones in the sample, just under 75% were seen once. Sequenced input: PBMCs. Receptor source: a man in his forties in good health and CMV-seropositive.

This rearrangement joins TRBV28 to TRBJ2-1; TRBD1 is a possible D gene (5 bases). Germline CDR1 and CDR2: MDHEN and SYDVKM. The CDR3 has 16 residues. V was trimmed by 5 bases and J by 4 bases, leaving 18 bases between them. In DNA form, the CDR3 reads TGTGCCAGCAGTACCCGGATGGGGCTGGGTTACAATGAGCAGTTCTTC. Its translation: CASSTRMGLGYNEQFF.

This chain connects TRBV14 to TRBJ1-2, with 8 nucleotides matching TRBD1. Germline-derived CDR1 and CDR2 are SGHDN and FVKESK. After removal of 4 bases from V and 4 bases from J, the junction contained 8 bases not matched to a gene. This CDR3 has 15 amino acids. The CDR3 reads CASSPNPGTGYGYTF. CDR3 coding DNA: TGTGCCAGCAGCCCAAATCCCGGGACAGGCTATGGCTACACCTTC.

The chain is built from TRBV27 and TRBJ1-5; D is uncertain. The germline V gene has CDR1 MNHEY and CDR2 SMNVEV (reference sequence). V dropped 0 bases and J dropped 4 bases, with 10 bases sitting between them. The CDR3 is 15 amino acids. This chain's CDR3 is CASSLSRGGNQPQHF. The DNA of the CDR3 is TGTGCCAGCAGTTTATCGCGGGGAGGGAATCAGCCCCAGCATTTT.

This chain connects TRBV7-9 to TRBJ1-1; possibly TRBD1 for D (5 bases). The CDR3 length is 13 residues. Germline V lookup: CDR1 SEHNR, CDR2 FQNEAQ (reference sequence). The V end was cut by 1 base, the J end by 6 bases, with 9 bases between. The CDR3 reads CASSLGGLAEAFF. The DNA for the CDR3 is TGTGCCAGCAGCTTAGGGGGCCTCGCTGAAGCTTTCTTT.

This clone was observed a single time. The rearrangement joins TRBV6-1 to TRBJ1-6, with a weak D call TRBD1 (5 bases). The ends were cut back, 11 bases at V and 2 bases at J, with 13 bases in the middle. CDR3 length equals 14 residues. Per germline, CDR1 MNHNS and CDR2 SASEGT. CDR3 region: CAGQSTAYNSPLHF. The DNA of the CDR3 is TGTGCCGGCCAATCGACAGCCTATAATTCACCCCTCCACTTT.

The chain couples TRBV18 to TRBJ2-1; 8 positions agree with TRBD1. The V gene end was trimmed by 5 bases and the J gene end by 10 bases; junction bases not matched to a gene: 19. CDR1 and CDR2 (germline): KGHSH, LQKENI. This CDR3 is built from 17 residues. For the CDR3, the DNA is TGTGCCAGCTCAACGGACGTAGCCACAGGGGGTCAGAGGGAGCAGTTCTTC. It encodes CASSTDVATGGQREQFF.

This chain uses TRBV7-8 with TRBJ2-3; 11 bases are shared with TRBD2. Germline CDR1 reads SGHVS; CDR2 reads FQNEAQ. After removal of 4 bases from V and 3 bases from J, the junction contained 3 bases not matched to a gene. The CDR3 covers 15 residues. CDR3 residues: CASSSSGGKTDTQYF. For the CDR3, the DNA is TGTGCCAGCAGCTCTAGCGGGGGGAAGACAGATACGCAGTATTTT.

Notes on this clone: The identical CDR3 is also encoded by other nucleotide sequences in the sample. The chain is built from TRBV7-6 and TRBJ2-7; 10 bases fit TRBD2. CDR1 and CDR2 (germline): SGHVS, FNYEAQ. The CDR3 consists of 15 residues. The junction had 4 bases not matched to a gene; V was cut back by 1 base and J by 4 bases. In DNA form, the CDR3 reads TGTGCCAGCAGCTTAGAAGCTAGCGGGAGTTACGAGCAGTACTTC. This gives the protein CASSLEASGSYEQYF.

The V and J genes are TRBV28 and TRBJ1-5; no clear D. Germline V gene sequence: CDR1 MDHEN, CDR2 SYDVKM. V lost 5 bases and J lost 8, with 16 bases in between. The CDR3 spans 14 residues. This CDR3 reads CASSLDTGWEPQHF. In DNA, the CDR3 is TGTGCCAGCAGTCTCGACACCGGATGGGAGCCCCAGCATTTT.

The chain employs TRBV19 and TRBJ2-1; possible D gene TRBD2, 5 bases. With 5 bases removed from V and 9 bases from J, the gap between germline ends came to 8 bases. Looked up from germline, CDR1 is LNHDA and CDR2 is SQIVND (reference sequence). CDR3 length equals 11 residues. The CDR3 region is CASSLASEQFF. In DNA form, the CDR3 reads TGTGCCAGTAGTCTAGCCAGTGAGCAGTTCTTC.

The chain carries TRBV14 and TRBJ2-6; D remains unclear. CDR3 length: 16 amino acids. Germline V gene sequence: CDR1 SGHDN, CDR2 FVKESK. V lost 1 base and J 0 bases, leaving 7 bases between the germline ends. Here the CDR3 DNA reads TGTGCCAGCAGCCAAGCTATTGGCTCTGGGGCCAACGTCCTGACTTTC. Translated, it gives CASSQAIGSGANVLTF.

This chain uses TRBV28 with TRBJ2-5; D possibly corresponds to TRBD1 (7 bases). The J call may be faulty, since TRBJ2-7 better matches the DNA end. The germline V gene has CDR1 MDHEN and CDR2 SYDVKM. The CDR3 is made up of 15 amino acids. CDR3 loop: CASRGGTDLSYEQYF. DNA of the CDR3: TGTGCCAGCAGAGGAGGGACAGATCTCTCCTACGAGCAGTACTTC.

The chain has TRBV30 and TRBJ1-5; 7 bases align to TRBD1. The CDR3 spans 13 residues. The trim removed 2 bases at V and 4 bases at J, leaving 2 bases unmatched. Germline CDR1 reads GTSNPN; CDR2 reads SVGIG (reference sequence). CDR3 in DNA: TGTGCCTGGAGTCGGGACAGTAATCAGCCCCAGCATTTT. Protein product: CAWSRDSNQPQHF.

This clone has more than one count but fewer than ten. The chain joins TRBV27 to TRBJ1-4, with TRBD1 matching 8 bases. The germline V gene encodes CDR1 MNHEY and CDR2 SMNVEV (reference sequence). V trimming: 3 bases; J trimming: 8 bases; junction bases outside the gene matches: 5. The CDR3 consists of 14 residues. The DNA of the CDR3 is TGTGCCAGCAGTTTTAACAGGGGGGTAGAAAAACTGTTTTTT. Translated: CASSFNRGVEKLFF.

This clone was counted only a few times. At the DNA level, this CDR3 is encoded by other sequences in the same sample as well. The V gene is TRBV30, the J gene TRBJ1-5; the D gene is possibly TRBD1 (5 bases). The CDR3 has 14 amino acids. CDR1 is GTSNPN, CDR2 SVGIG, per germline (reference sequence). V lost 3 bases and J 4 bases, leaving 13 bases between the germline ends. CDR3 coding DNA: TGTGCCTGGAGCCGTACAGGCGGAAATCAGCCCCAGCATTTT. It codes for CAWSRTGGNQPQHF.

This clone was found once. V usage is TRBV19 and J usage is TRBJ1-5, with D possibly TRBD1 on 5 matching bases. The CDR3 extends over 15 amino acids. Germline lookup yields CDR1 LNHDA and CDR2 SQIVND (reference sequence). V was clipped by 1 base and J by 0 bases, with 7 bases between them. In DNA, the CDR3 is TGTGCCAGTAGTATAGGGAGGGGTAGCAATCAGCCCCAGCATTTT. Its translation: CASSIGRGSNQPQHF.

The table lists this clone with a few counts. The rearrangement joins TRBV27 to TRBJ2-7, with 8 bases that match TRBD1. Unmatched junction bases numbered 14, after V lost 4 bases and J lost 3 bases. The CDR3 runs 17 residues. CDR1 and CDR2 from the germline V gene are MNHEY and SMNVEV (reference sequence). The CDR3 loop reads CASSSLTTGTGFYEQYF. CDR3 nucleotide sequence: TGTGCCAGCAGTTCCCTAACCACCGGGACAGGTTTCTACGAGCAGTACTTC.

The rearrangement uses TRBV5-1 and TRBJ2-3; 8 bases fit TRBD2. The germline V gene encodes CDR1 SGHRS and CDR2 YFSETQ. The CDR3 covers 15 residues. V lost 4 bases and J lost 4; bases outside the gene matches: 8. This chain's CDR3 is CASSRSGTRADTQYF. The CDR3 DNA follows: TGCGCCAGCAGCCGCTCCGGGACTAGGGCAGATACGCAGTATTTT.

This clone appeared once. CDR3 in DNA: TGTGCCAGCAGCCTCCCGACCGGGACTAGCTTCGAGCAGTACTTC. Protein product: CASSLPTGTSFEQYF. The chain has TRBV5-4 and TRBJ2-7, with TRBD2 identical over 9 bases. The germline V gene has CDR1 SGHNT and CDR2 YYREEE (reference sequence). The CDR3 is 15 amino acids. Trimming took 4 bases from V and 6 from J; bases not matched to a gene: 11. The variable domain in full, with the rest retrieved from reference TRBV5-4 and TRBJ2-7, is ETGVTQSPTHLIKTRGQQVTLRCSSQSGHNTVSWYQQALGQGPQFIFQYYREEENGRGNFPPRFSGLQFPNYSSELNVNALELDDSALYLCASSLPTGTSFEQYFGPGTRLTVT.

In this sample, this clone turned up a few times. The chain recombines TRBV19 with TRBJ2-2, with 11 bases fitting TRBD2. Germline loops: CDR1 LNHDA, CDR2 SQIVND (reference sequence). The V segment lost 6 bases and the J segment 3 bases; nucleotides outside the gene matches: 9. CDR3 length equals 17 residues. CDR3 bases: TGTGCCAGTAGGCTACCTAGCGGGAGGACGGACACCGGGGAGCTGTTTTTT. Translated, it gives CASRLPSGRTDTGELFF.

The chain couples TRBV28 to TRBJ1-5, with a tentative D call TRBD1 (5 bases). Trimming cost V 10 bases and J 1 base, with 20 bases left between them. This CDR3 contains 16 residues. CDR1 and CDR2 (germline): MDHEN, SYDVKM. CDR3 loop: CATLRFGAGSNQPQHF. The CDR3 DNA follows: TGTGCCACCCTGCGGTTCGGGGCGGGGAGCAATCAGCCCCAGCATTTT.

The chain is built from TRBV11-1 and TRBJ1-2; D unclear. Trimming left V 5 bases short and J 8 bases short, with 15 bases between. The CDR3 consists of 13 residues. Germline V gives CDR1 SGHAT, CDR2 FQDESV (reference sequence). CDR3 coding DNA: TGTGCCAGCAGCCAAAGTTTATCGGGGGGCTACACCTTC. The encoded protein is CASSQSLSGGYTF.

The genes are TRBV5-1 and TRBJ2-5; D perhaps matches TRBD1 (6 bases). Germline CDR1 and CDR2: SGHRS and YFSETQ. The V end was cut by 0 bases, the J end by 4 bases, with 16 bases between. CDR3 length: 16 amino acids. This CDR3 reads CASSLVVGGLGETQYF. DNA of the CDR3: TGCGCCAGCAGCTTGGTGGTTGGGGGCTTGGGAGAGACCCAGTACTTC. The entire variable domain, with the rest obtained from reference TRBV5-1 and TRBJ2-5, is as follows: KAGVTQTPRYLIKTRGQQVTLSCSPISGHRSVSWYQQTPGQGLQFLFEYFSETQRNKGNFPGRFSGRQFSNSRSEMNVSTLELGDSALYLCASSLVVGGLGETQYFGPGTRLLVL.

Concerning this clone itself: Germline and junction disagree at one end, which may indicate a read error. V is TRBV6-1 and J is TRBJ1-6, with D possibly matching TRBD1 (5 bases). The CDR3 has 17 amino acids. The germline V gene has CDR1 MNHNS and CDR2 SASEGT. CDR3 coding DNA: TGTGCCATCAGTGGGCAGCCGTGGGGGGTGGGTAAATCACCCCTCCACTTT. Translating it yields CAISGQPWGVGKSPLHF.

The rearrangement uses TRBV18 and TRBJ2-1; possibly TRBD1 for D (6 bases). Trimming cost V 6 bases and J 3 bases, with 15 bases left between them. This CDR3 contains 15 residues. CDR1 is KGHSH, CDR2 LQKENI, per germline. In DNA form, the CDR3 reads TGTGCCAGCTCCCTCCAGGGGAATATCTACAATGAGCAGTTCTTC. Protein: CASSLQGNIYNEQFF.